These T cell receptor beta chains were read from a single sample in a study of control samples from healthy donors and cancer patients. Repertoires were generated with immunoSEQ multiplex PCR, while TCRdb's copy carries only in-frame clones and drops some. Among roughly 120,000 clones listed, approximately 88% were seen once. The sequenced sample consisted of blood. The receptors were sampled from a man between 45 and 60 years old in good health. The CDR3 runs from the conserved cysteine through the conserved F or W. The order of the fields is clone size, V gene, D gene, J gene, CDR3 DNA, CDR3 protein. D genes are given only for firm matches. The size entry is marked missing in some rows and otherwise reads once, few, many or a size class.

size: .
V: TRBV2
D: .
J: TRBJ1-5
DNA: TGTGCCAGCAGGGGTATAAACAATCAGCCCCAGCATTTT
CDR3: CASRGINNQPQHF

size: .
V: TRBV27
D: .
J: TRBJ1-1
DNA: TGTGCCAGCCGCCAAGGGCCCTTGGCAGCTGAAGCTTTCTTT
CDR3: CASRQGPLAAEAFF

size: .
V: TRBV19
D: TRBD1
J: TRBJ2-1
DNA: TGTGCCAGTAGTTTGACAGGGGGCGGGGATGAGCAGTTCTTC
CDR3: CASSLTGGGDEQFF

size: .
V: TRBV18
D: .
J: TRBJ2-3
DNA: TGTGCCAGCTCACCATTGGCCACAGATACGCAGTATTTT
CDR3: CASSPLATDTQYF

size: once
V: TRBV7-2
D: TRBD1
J: TRBJ2-7
DNA: TGTGCCAGCAGCTTAGTGACAGGGGGCAAGGCGGCCCGCGAGCAGTACTTC
CDR3: CASSLVTGGKAAREQYF

size: .
V: TRBV18
D: TRBD1
J: TRBJ2-1
DNA: TGTGCCAGCTCACTACCGGGACAGGGGACGAATGAGCAGTTCTTC
CDR3: CASSLPGQGTNEQFF

size: .
V: TRBV2
D: .
J: TRBJ1-2
DNA: TGTGCCAGCAGTTCTACAGGGCCCCCCGGGGGTAATGGCTACACCTTC
CDR3: CASSSTGPPGGNGYTF

size: .
V: TRBV4-1
D: TRBD1
J: TRBJ2-7
DNA: TGCGCCAGCAGCCTTGGGACAGGTCTCGAGCAGTACTTC
CDR3: CASSLGTGLEQYF

size: few
V: TRBV5-5
D: TRBD1
J: TRBJ1-5
DNA: TGTGCCAGCAGCTTAGACAGGGTGCAGCCCCAGCATTTT
CDR3: CASSLDRVQPQHF

size: .
V: TRBV9
D: TRBD1
J: TRBJ1-1
DNA: TGTGCCAGCAGCCCCTCGACAGGGGTGGGAACTGAAGCTTTCTTT
CDR3: CASSPSTGVGTEAFF

size: .
V: TRBV14
D: TRBD1
J: TRBJ2-5
DNA: TGTGCCAGCAGCCCTAGACAGGGGAGGCAAGAGACCCAGTACTTC
CDR3: CASSPRQGRQETQYF

size: .
V: TRBV5-4
D: .
J: TRBJ2-3
DNA: TGTGCCAGCCGCGACTGGAGCACAGATACGCAGTATTTT
CDR3: CASRDWSTDTQYF

size: .
V: TRBV2
D: .
J: TRBJ1-1
DNA: TGTGCCAGCAGCGGAAGCCTGAACACTGAAGCTTTCTTT
CDR3: CASSGSLNTEAFF

size: .
V: TRBV5-4
D: .
J: TRBJ2-3
DNA: TGTGCCACCTCGGAGGGGCTTACACGGGCAGATACGCAGTATTTT
CDR3: CATSEGLTRADTQYF

size: .
V: TRBV5-1
D: TRBD1
J: TRBJ1-3
DNA: TGCGCCAGCAGCCCGGGACAGGGGGCGCGTGGAAACACCATATATTTT
CDR3: CASSPGQGARGNTIYF

size: .
V: TRBV6-5
D: .
J: TRBJ1-3
DNA: TGTGCCACCTCCTTTGGCGGGTCCCCTGGAAACACCATATATTTT
CDR3: CATSFGGSPGNTIYF

size: .
V: TRBV6-5
D: .
J: TRBJ1-2
DNA: TGTGCCAGCAGTTACTCGACAGGCGGTAACTATGGCTACACCTTC
CDR3: CASSYSTGGNYGYTF

size: .
V: TRBV5-1
D: TRBD1
J: TRBJ2-6
DNA: TGCGCCAGCAGCTCTACAGGGGGAGCTGGGGCCAACGTCCTGACTTTC
CDR3: CASSSTGGAGANVLTF

size: .
V: TRBV5-1
D: .
J: TRBJ1-3
DNA: TGCGCCAGCAGCCCAACGACGGGGAGCTCTGGAAACACCATATATTTT
CDR3: CASSPTTGSSGNTIYF

size: .
V: TRBV5-1
D: TRBD2
J: TRBJ2-3
DNA: TGCGCCAGCAGCTCGACTAGCGGGGGCACAGATACGCAGTATTTT
CDR3: CASSSTSGGTDTQYF

size: .
V: TRBV27
D: .
J: TRBJ1-1
DNA: TGTGCCAGCAGTCTCGGGCCCCAGAGAGGGAACACTGAAGCTTTCTTT
CDR3: CASSLGPQRGNTEAFF

size: few
V: TRBV5-1
D: .
J: TRBJ1-5
DNA: TGCGCCAGCAGCTTGGTCCCAAACGGGGGTCAGCCCCAGCATTTT
CDR3: CASSLVPNGGQPQHF

size: .
V: TRBV6-6
D: TRBD2
J: TRBJ2-7
DNA: TGTGCCAGCAGTTACATGGGGGGGATCTACGAGCAGTACTTC
CDR3: CASSYMGGIYEQYF

size: once
V: TRBV6-4
D: .
J: TRBJ1-2
DNA: TGTGCCAGCAGTGAGTTTGGGGGCAATCTGTATGGCTACACCTTC
CDR3: CASSEFGGNLYGYTF

size: .
V: TRBV15
D: .
J: TRBJ1-2
DNA: TGTGCCACCAGCAGAGATACCGCCGGGACCGCTACTAACTATGGCTACACCTTC
CDR3: CATSRDTAGTATNYGYTF

size: .
V: TRBV24-1
D: .
J: TRBJ1-5
DNA: TGTGCCACCAGTGACGGATGGGATCAGCCCCAGCATTTT
CDR3: CATSDGWDQPQHF

size: .
V: TRBV7-2
D: .
J: TRBJ2-1
DNA: TGTGCCAGCAGCTTAGACTGGGCCTCCTACAATGAGCAGTTCTTC
CDR3: CASSLDWASYNEQFF

size: .
V: TRBV29-1
D: TRBD1
J: TRBJ2-1
DNA: TGCAGCTACCCGTGGGGACAGGGGTTAAATGAGCAGTTCTTC
CDR3: CSYPWGQGLNEQFF

size: once
V: TRBV10-3
D: .
J: TRBJ1-5
DNA: TGTGCCATCAGTGAGCCAGGTACGGGCAATCAGCCCCAGCATTTT
CDR3: CAISEPGTGNQPQHF

size: .
V: TRBV30
D: TRBD2
J: TRBJ2-7
DNA: TGTGCCTGGAGGGCGCCGGGACTAGCGGGTTACGAGCAGTACTTC
CDR3: CAWRAPGLAGYEQYF

size: .
V: TRBV19
D: TRBD1
J: TRBJ2-2
DNA: TGTGCCAGTAGTGCACAGGGGGCAGCCGGGGAGCTGTTTTTT
CDR3: CASSAQGAAGELFF

size: .
V: TRBV19
D: .
J: TRBJ2-7
DNA: TGTGCCAGTAGTATTGCGCAGTTTTACTACGAGCAGTACTTC
CDR3: CASSIAQFYYEQYF

size: few
V: TRBV5-1
D: .
J: TRBJ1-2
DNA: TGCGCCAGCAGCGGAAGGGACGGAGTCTATGGCTACACCTTC
CDR3: CASSGRDGVYGYTF

size: once
V: TRBV7-2
D: .
J: TRBJ1-4
DNA: TGTGCCAGCAGCCCCCACGGACCCTTTAATGAAAAACTGTTTTTT
CDR3: CASSPHGPFNEKLFF

size: .
V: TRBV10-3
D: TRBD1
J: TRBJ2-7
DNA: TGTGCCATCAGTGATCTCGACAGGGGCTACGAGCAGTACTTC
CDR3: CAISDLDRGYEQYF

size: .
V: TRBV10-2
D: .
J: TRBJ1-2
DNA: TGCGCCAGCAGTGAGGCAGGGGTGCATGGCCACACCTTC
CDR3: CASSEAGVHGHTF

size: .
V: TRBV3-1/TRBV3-2
D: TRBD1
J: TRBJ1-4
DNA: TGTGCCAGCAGCCTCTCGGACAGGGTAGGAAAACTGTTTTTT
CDR3: CASSLSDRVGKLFF

size: .
V: TRBV5-4
D: TRBD2
J: TRBJ2-2
DNA: TGTGCCAGCAGCCGAGGACTAGCGGGGAACACCGGGGAGCTGTTTTTT
CDR3: CASSRGLAGNTGELFF

size: .
V: TRBV3-1/TRBV3-2
D: .
J: TRBJ2-2
DNA: TGTGCCAGCAGCCAAGACTCCGCCGGGGAGCTGTTTTTT
CDR3: CASSQDSAGELFF

size: once
V: TRBV27
D: TRBD1
J: TRBJ1-2
DNA: TGTGCCAGCAGTTTCGGGACAGGGTATGGCTACACCTTC
CDR3: CASSFGTGYGYTF

size: .
V: TRBV18
D: .
J: TRBJ2-7
DNA: TGTGCCAGCTCACCAGATATTATGGGGGCTGGCGAGCAGTACTTC
CDR3: CASSPDIMGAGEQYF

size: .
V: TRBV6-1
D: .
J: TRBJ1-2
DNA: TGTGCCAGCAGTGAAGAGGCAGTCTATGGCTACACCTTC
CDR3: CASSEEAVYGYTF

size: .
V: TRBV7-8
D: .
J: TRBJ1-3
DNA: TGTGCCAGCAGCTTAGGGGTTTCCCTCTCTGGAAACACCATATATTTT
CDR3: CASSLGVSLSGNTIYF

size: .
V: TRBV24-1
D: TRBD1
J: TRBJ1-2
DNA: TGTGCCACCAGTGACAGGGGACAGGCCTCGGGAGGCTACACCTTC
CDR3: CATSDRGQASGGYTF

size: .
V: TRBV25-1
D: TRBD1
J: TRBJ1-1
DNA: TGTGCCAGCAGCCGACAGGGAGGCACTGAAGCTTTCTTT
CDR3: CASSRQGGTEAFF

size: .
V: TRBV27
D: TRBD1
J: TRBJ2-7
DNA: TGTGCCAGCAGACCCGGGACAGGGTATGTCGGCGAGCAGTACTTC
CDR3: CASRPGTGYVGEQYF

size: .
V: TRBV28
D: TRBD1
J: TRBJ2-5
DNA: TGTGCCAGCAGTCGACAGGGGGCGACCCTAGAGACCCAGTACTTC
CDR3: CASSRQGATLETQYF

size: .
V: TRBV7-2
D: TRBD1
J: TRBJ1-3
DNA: TGTGCCAGCAGCTCCCGGACAGGGTCCTCTGGAAACACCATATATTTT
CDR3: CASSSRTGSSGNTIYF

size: .
V: TRBV16
D: .
J: TRBJ1-5
DNA: TGTGCCAGCAGCCATGTTGCGGGGAATCAGCCCCAGCATTTT
CDR3: CASSHVAGNQPQHF

size: .
V: TRBV30
D: .
J: TRBJ1-1
DNA: TGTGCCTGGAGTGTAGGGGGGAACACTGAAGCTTTCTTT
CDR3: CAWSVGGNTEAFF

size: .
V: TRBV6-6
D: .
J: TRBJ1-3
DNA: TGTGCCAGCAGGGGGCCTGGAAACACCATATATTTT
CDR3: CASRGPGNTIYF

size: .
V: TRBV27
D: TRBD2
J: TRBJ2-3
DNA: TGTGCCAGCAGTCCTAGCGGATTCGCAGATACGCAGTATTTT
CDR3: CASSPSGFADTQYF

size: .
V: TRBV7-2
D: TRBD1
J: TRBJ1-2
DNA: TGTGCCAGCAGCTTATATGACAGGGGAGGGGGCTACACCTTC
CDR3: CASSLYDRGGGYTF

size: .
V: TRBV5-1
D: TRBD1
J: TRBJ1-4
DNA: TGCGCCAGTTCTTTGGGACAGGGGAATGAAAAACTGTTTTTT
CDR3: CASSLGQGNEKLFF